This T cell receptor (beta chain) was retrieved from a study of cytomegalovirus exposure and HLA in healthy donors. Trimming shortened V by 5 bases and J by 0 bases, and 8 bases separated the two germline ends. Germline values: CDR1 SGHTA, CDR2 FQGTGA. The CDR3 runs to 15 residues. Concerning this clone itself: What it recognizes is unknown.

The study ran its PCR with 60 Vbeta and 13 Jbeta primers. Only in-frame clones appear in the TCRdb table, and some are missing; sequencing was by immunoSEQ multiplex PCR. The profile shows about 200,000 clones, about three quarters of them singletons. Study-wide results and caveats: Rarity held for most TCR sequences, but there were some public TCRs that occurred in many donors. Earlier findings revealed that most TCR beta V segments proved productive either about 87% or about 30% of the time. Researchers reported in a later analysis that common viral pathogens appeared linked to several top clusters.

Sequenced input: PBMCs. J is TRBJ2-6 and V is TRBV7-3; D gene unclear. The TCR comes from a man in his forties or fifties in good health and CMV-seronegative. The CDR3 spells CASSPASSGANVLTF. The CDR3 coding sequence is TGTGCCAGCAGCCCTGCCAGCTCTGGGGCCAACGTCCTGACTTTC.